The 20 T cell receptor beta chains listed next were all sequenced from one sample in a study of cytomegalovirus exposure and HLA in healthy donors (dated by TCRdb to the late 2010s). The method was the immunoSEQ multiplex PCR assay. TCRdb retrieved this table from immuneACCESS and kept in-frame rearrangements only. Not all clones are present; in checked studies, unresolved V genes account for under half, and no reason is known for the remainder. The sample contains around 220,000 clones, roughly 88% of them found a single time. The leading ten clones occupy roughly 2.8% of the sample. The sequenced material came from PBMCs. These receptors were obtained from a woman younger than 35 in good health and CMV-seronegative.

In DNA form, the CDR3 reads TGTGCCAGCAGTTACCGAACGAGTAACACTGAAGCTTTCTTT. Protein sequence: CASSYRTSNTEAFF. This chain links TRBV6-5 with TRBJ1-1; D is unresolved. Germline V gives CDR1 MNHEY, CDR2 SVGAGI. This CDR3 has 14 residues. V lost 2 bases and J lost 2, with 9 bases in between.

The CDR3 region is CSVETTDTQYF. The DNA of the CDR3 is TGCAGTGTGGAGACTACAGATACGCAGTATTTT. The chain uses TRBV20-1 and TRBJ2-3; no clear D gene. The length of the CDR3 is 11 residues. The V end was cut by 7 bases, the J end by 3 bases, with 8 bases between. Germline CDR1 and CDR2: DFQATT and SNEGSKA (reference sequence).

CDR3 loop: CASSPTRTGGYNEQFF. The CDR3 DNA reads TGTGCCAGCAGCCCCACCCGGACTGGTGGGTACAATGAGCAGTTCTTC. The rearrangement links TRBV9 to TRBJ2-1; weak D call: TRBD2 (5 bases). The germline gives CDR1 SGDLS, CDR2 YYNGEE. The CDR3 extends over 16 amino acids. Trimming took off 4 bases at V and 4 bases at J, with 18 bases between the two ends. Drawing the rest from reference TRBV9 and TRBJ2-1, the complete variable domain is DSGVTQTPKHLITATGQRVTLRCSPRSGDLSVYWYQQSLDQGLQFLIQYYNGEERAKGNILERFSAQQFPDLHSELNLSSLELGDSALYFCASSPTRTGGYNEQFFGPGTRLTVL.

J is TRBJ2-3 and V is TRBV15, with D possibly TRBD2 on 6 matching bases. Germline V gene sequence: CDR1 LNHNV, CDR2 YYDKDF (reference sequence). Trimming left V 8 bases short and J 0 bases short, with 6 bases between. The length of the CDR3 is 12 residues. CDR3 sequence (DNA): TGTGCCACCGGGACTAGCACAGATACGCAGTATTTT. Its translation: CATGTSTDTQYF.

This chain links TRBV6-5 with TRBJ2-1; 8 bases agree with TRBD1. Unmatched junction bases numbered 6, after V lost 2 bases and J lost 6 bases. This CDR3 comprises 15 residues. Germline-derived CDR1 and CDR2 are MNHEY and SVGAGI. The CDR3 reads CASSYIGTGLNEQFF. In nucleotides, the CDR3 is TGTGCCAGCAGTTACATTGGGACAGGTCTCAATGAGCAGTTCTTC.

This clone was detected only a few times. The rearrangement links TRBV10-3 to TRBJ2-7; 10 bases map to TRBD2. CDR1 and CDR2 from the germline V gene are ENHRY and SYGVKD. V was clipped by 0 bases and J by 5 bases; unmatched bases: 7. This CDR3 has 16 amino acids. The CDR3 nucleotides read TGTGCCATCAGTGAGTCGGTTACTAGCGGGATAAACGAGCAGTACTTC. This sequence encodes CAISESVTSGINEQYF.

V gene TRBV28 combines with J gene TRBJ1-4, with D unresolved. Trimming removed 6 bases from V and 8 bases from J, with 19 bases in between. The germline V gene has CDR1 MDHEN and CDR2 SYDVKM. The CDR3 is 15 residues long. The DNA of the CDR3 is TGTGCCAGCAGCACTATACACCGGAGAGGGGAAAAACTGTTTTTT. Translating it yields CASSTIHRRGEKLFF.

V and J are TRBV7-3 and TRBJ1-4; 7 bases align to TRBD1. Per the germline V gene, CDR1 is SGHTA and CDR2 is FQGTGA. J lost 6 bases, V lost 2 bases, and 6 bases had no gene match. This CDR3 is built from 15 residues. The CDR3 sequence is CASSLLLGGHEKLFF. The DNA for the CDR3 is TGTGCCAGCAGCTTATTGCTAGGGGGCCATGAAAAACTGTTTTTT.

This clone has more than one count but fewer than ten. The chain links TRBV2 to TRBJ1-2; D call uncertain. CDR1 is SNHLY and CDR2 is FYNNEI in the germline V gene. This CDR3 has 13 amino acids. Deletions cut 0 bases from V and 7 bases from J, with 9 bases between. The CDR3 is CASSEADTGGYTF. In DNA form, the CDR3 reads TGTGCCAGCAGTGAAGCAGACACCGGTGGCTACACCTTC.

This chain links TRBV5-1 with TRBJ1-1; a weak D match, TRBD1 (6 bases). Per the germline V gene, CDR1 is SGHRS and CDR2 is YFSETQ. The CDR3 is 16 residues long. V was clipped by 2 bases and J by 2 bases, with 16 bases between them. CDR3 DNA sequence: TGCGCCAGCAGCTTCACCGGGACAAGGGGAAACACTGAAGCTTTCTTT. It specifies CASSFTGTRGNTEAFF.

The chain carries TRBV5-5 and TRBJ2-3; tentatively, D is TRBD1 (6 bases). The CDR3 contains 15 residues. Germline assignment: CDR1 SGHKS and CDR2 YYEKEE (reference sequence). V lost 1 base and J 2 bases, leaving 11 bases between the germline ends. CDR3 sequence (DNA): TGTGCCAGCAGCTTGAAGGACAGCTCCACAGATACGCAGTATTTT. Its translation: CASSLKDSSTDTQYF.

The chain has TRBV4-1 and TRBJ2-5; 8 positions match TRBD1. Germline V gene lookup returns CDR1 MGHRA and CDR2 YSYEKL. V lost 0 bases to trimming and J lost 7 bases; unmatched junction nucleotides: 7. The CDR3 is 15 residues long. The CDR3 nucleotides are TGCGCCAGCAGCCAAGACCGGACAGGGTGGGGGACCCAGTACTTC. Translating gives CASSQDRTGWGTQYF.

This clone was found once. The J gene is TRBJ2-1, the V gene TRBV29-1; 7 bases are shared with TRBD2. The CDR3 contains 14 residues. Germline trimming cut 6 bases from V and 0 bases from J; bases unmatched to any gene: 5. In germline, CDR1 is SQVTM, CDR2 ANQGSEA. The CDR3 reads CSVRRESSYNEQFF. DNA of the CDR3: TGCAGCGTCAGGCGGGAGAGCTCCTACAATGAGCAGTTCTTC.

To note about this clone: The sample holds other DNA sequences that translate to the same CDR3. This chain joins TRBV28 and TRBJ2-7; TRBD1 matches 9 bases. In germline, CDR1 is MDHEN, CDR2 SYDVKM. Trimming removed 5 bases from V and 2 bases from J; junction bases left unmatched: 4. The CDR3 runs 14 residues. The CDR3 here is CASSPGQGPYEQYF. The CDR3 DNA follows: TGTGCCAGCAGTCCTGGACAGGGGCCCTACGAGCAGTACTTC.

On this clone: This sample includes further DNA sequences coding for the same CDR3. The chain recombines TRBV5-1 with TRBJ2-7, with a tentative D call TRBD2 (6 bases). The CDR3 runs 14 residues. Germline lookup yields CDR1 SGHRS and CDR2 YFSETQ. V lost 0 bases, J lost 2 bases, and 9 bases lay in between. CDR3 sequence (DNA): TGCGCCAGCAGCTTGGACGCGGGGACCTACGAGCAGTACTTC. Protein: CASSLDAGTYEQYF. The full variable domain, its missing parts supplied by reference TRBV5-1 and TRBJ2-7, is KAGVTQTPRYLIKTRGQQVTLSCSPISGHRSVSWYQQTPGQGLQFLFEYFSETQRNKGNFPGRFSGRQFSNSRSEMNVSTLELGDSALYLCASSLDAGTYEQYFGPGTRLTVT.

The gene calls are TRBV7-9 and TRBJ1-2; 7 nucleotides line up with TRBD1. The V gene end was trimmed by 5 bases and the J gene end by 0 bases; junction bases not matched to a gene: 6. CDR3 length: 15 amino acids. The germline CDR1 and CDR2 sequences are SEHNR and FQNEAQ (reference sequence). The CDR3 loop reads CASSPTGAANYGYTF. CDR3 in DNA: TGTGCCAGCAGCCCCACAGGGGCCGCTAACTATGGCTACACCTTC.

This clone was seen a single time. This chain joins TRBV7-9 and TRBJ1-1; 8 bases agree with TRBD1. Germline CDR1 SEHNR, CDR2 FQNEAQ (reference sequence). V lost 5 bases, J lost 4 bases, and 6 bases stayed unmatched. This CDR3 spans 14 amino acids. This chain's CDR3 is CASSPTGESTEAFF. The CDR3 bases are TGTGCCAGCAGCCCGACAGGGGAATCCACTGAAGCTTTCTTT.

This chain connects TRBV7-2 to TRBJ1-1, with a weak D call TRBD1 (5 bases). Deletions cut 4 bases from V and 4 bases from J, with 13 bases between. The CDR3 is 14 residues long. Germline assignment: CDR1 SGHTA and CDR2 FQGNSA. CDR3 residues: CASSSRDSGTEAFF. CDR3 nucleotides: TGTGCCAGCAGCTCCAGGGATAGCGGCACTGAAGCTTTCTTT.

DNA for the CDR3: TGCGCCAGCAGCAGGGGGGACAGGAGTCCGTCCTATGGCTACACCTTC. Amino acid sequence: CASSRGDRSPSYGYTF. This chain connects TRBV5-1 to TRBJ1-2, with 8 bases aligning to TRBD1. The CDR3 consists of 16 residues. Per the germline V gene, CDR1 is SGHRS and CDR2 is YFSETQ. J gave up 4 bases and V 4 bases, and 12 bases lay outside the gene matches.

The rearrangement uses TRBV29-1 and TRBJ1-1; weak D call: TRBD1 (5 bases). The CDR3 runs to 14 residues. With 7 bases removed from V and 1 base from J, the gap between germline ends came to 16 bases. Germline V gene sequence: CDR1 SQVTM, CDR2 ANQGSEA. CDR3 in DNA: TGCAGCGCTAGGTCGGGGCGGGGGAACACTGAAGCTTTCTTT. Translation gives CSARSGRGNTEAFF.